The T cell receptor beta chain under discussion was sequenced for a study of blood T cell repertoires in COVID-19. Study in general: The United States, Italy and Spain were the sources of the acute and convalescent COVID-19 samples. PBMCs, B-cell-depleted T cells, or T cells were the source of the cDNA or gDNA that made up the material.

How the authors handled the data: Counts of nucleated cells, estimated from reference gene primer amplification, were obtained. The method was immunoSEQ multiplex PCR; TCRdb's version includes in-frame clones alone and lacks a portion of them. The DNA gave D and trimming, while V, J and clone size come from that table. The sample contains 390,000 or so clones, 89% of which appear only once. CDR3 length equals 17 residues. CDR1 LGHNA and CDR2 YSLEER come from the germline V gene. V shed 0 bases, J shed 4 bases, and the junction held 9 bases outside the gene matches. This sequence was found in a woman aged 25 to 39 with COVID-19, enrolled during active disease. Sequenced input: peripheral blood. The chain has TRBV4-3 and TRBJ2-1; the match to TRBD1 covers 7 bases. CDR3 sequence (DNA): TGCGCCAGCAGCCAAGAGGTCAGGGGGTCGTTTTACAATGAGCAGTTCTTC. Translation gives CASSQEVRGSFYNEQFF.